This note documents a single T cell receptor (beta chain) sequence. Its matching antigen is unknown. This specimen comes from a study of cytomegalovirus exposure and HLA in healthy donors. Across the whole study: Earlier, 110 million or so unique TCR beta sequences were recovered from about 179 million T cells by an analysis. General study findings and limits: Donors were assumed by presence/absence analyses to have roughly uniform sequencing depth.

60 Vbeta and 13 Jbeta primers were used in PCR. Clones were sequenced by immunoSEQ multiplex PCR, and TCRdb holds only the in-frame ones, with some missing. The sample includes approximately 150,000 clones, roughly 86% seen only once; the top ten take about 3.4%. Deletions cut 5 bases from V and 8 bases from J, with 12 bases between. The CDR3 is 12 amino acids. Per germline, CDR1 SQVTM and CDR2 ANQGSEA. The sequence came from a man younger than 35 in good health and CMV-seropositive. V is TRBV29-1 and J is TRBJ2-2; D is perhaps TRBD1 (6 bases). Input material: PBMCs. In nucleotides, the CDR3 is TGCAGCGTTTTCAACACAGGGGGGGAGCTGTTTTTT. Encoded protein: CSVFNTGGELFF.